The 29 T cell receptor beta chains below all came from one sample that was sequenced in a study of PD-1 blockade in classical Hodgkin lymphoma. Documented time point: cycle 4 day 1 (C4D1), after less than seven weeks of nivolumab. Brentuximab vedotin exposure varied, and every patient relapsed after autologous stem cell transplantation. The authors enriched CD8+ T cells from thawed PBMCs via magnetic negative selection. The data were produced by immunoSEQ multiplex PCR, yet TCRdb's version contains in-frame clones alone and is incomplete. The repertoire has fewer than 4,000 clones, 50% to 80% of them found once; the top ten carry about 50%. Material: CD8+ T cells from blood, obtained before the fourth cycle of nivolumab. The origin of the receptors is a human donor with classical Hodgkin lymphoma.

The genes are TRBV7-8 and TRBJ2-5; 7 bases agree with TRBD2. V lost 5 bases to trimming and J lost 4 bases; unmatched junction nucleotides: 10. The CDR3 has 15 amino acids. Germline V gene lookup returns CDR1 SGHVS and CDR2 FQNEAQ. CDR3 DNA: TGTGCCAGCAGCGCGACAGCGGGGCGGGGAGAGACCCAGTACTTC. Protein: CASSATAGRGETQYF.

V gene TRBV5-6 combines with J gene TRBJ2-3, with 8 bases lining up with TRBD2. The V gene's germline CDR1 is SGHDT and CDR2 YYEEEE. V lost 4 bases, J lost 0 bases, and 4 bases stayed unmatched. The CDR3 consists of 15 residues. The CDR3 nucleotides are TGTGCCAGCAGCCTCACTAGCGGTAGCACAGATACGCAGTATTTT. It encodes CASSLTSGSTDTQYF. Full variable domain (rest looked up from reference TRBV5-6 and TRBJ2-3): DAGVTQSPTHLIKTRGQQVTLRCSPKSGHDTVSWYQQALGQGPQFIFQYYEEEERQRGNFPDRFSGHQFPNYSSELNVNALLLGDSALYLCASSLTSGSTDTQYFGPGTRLTVL.

The rearrangement joins TRBV6-1 to TRBJ2-5; tentatively, D is TRBD2 (6 bases). This CDR3 has 11 amino acids. Germline CDR1 and CDR2: MNHNS and SASEGT. V was shortened by 5 bases and J by 12 bases, with 13 bases between the two germline ends. The CDR3 is CASSSAGWEYF. CDR3 DNA: TGTGCCAGCAGTTCCGCGGGGTGGGAGTACTTC.

V is TRBV4-3 and J is TRBJ2-4; no clear D gene. V was shortened by 0 bases and J by 0 bases, with 6 bases between the two germline ends. Germline assignment: CDR1 LGHNA and CDR2 YSLEER. The CDR3 is made up of 15 amino acids. The CDR3 sequence: CASSQDRIAKNIQYF. The CDR3 bases are TGCGCCAGCAGCCAAGATCGAATAGCCAAAAACATTCAGTACTTC.

This clone was recorded a few times. V gene TRBV5-8 combines with J gene TRBJ2-3; 8 nucleotides align to TRBD2. Per germline, CDR1 SGHTS and CDR2 YDEGEE. The length of the CDR3 is 16 residues. V gave up 2 bases and J gave up 3 bases; unmatched junction bases: 8. The CDR3 spells CASSFRRGAGTDTQYF. The CDR3 DNA reads as TGTGCCAGCAGCTTTCGGCGGGGGGCAGGTACAGATACGCAGTATTTT.

This chain uses TRBV7-9 with TRBJ2-7; TRBD2 matches at 11 bases. CDR3 length: 16 amino acids. Germline assignment: CDR1 SEHNR and CDR2 FQNEAQ (reference sequence). V shed 5 bases and J 3 bases; nucleotides not matched to a gene: 9. DNA of the CDR3: TGTGCCAGCAGCCCTGGGACTAGCGGCTTAGTCTACGAGCAGTACTTC. It is translated as CASSPGTSGLVYEQYF. Full variable domain (missing parts from reference TRBV7-9 and TRBJ2-7): DTGVSQNPRHKITKRGQNVTFRCDPISEHNRLYWYRQTLGQGPEFLTYFQNEAQLEKSRLLSDRFSAERPKGSFSTLEIQRTEQGDSAMYLCASSPGTSGLVYEQYFGPGTRLTVT.

This chain uses TRBV27 with TRBJ2-7; the match to TRBD2 covers 14 bases. The CDR3 has 14 amino acids. J was trimmed by 4 bases and V by 6 bases; bases with no gene match: 2. Germline V gene sequence: CDR1 MNHEY, CDR2 SMNVEV (reference sequence). The CDR3 DNA reads as TGTGCCAGCAGCCGACTAGCGGGAGGGTACGAGCAGTACTTC. This encodes CASSRLAGGYEQYF.

Concerning this clone: Within the sample, other DNA sequences also encode this same CDR3. The rearrangement uses TRBV19 and TRBJ1-2; tentative D call: TRBD1 (5 bases). The CDR3 runs 15 residues. The V and J ends lost 1 base and 4 bases respectively, with 13 bases between them. Germline-derived CDR1 and CDR2 are LNHDA and SQIVND (reference sequence). The CDR3 protein is CASSIGQILRYGYTF. CDR3 nucleotides: TGTGCCAGTAGTATAGGACAGATTCTGCGCTATGGCTACACCTTC.

J is TRBJ1-1 and V is TRBV6-5, with D uncertain. Looked up from germline, CDR1 is MNHEY and CDR2 is SVGAGI. The CDR3 is 15 amino acids. V dropped 5 bases and J dropped 3 bases, with 16 bases sitting between them. The CDR3, as DNA: TGTGCCAGCAGTAACAACGGTCCAAGGTACACTGAAGCTTTCTTT. Protein product: CASSNNGPRYTEAFF.

V and J are TRBV19 and TRBJ1-5, with D maybe TRBD1 (5 bases). From germline, CDR1 is LNHDA and CDR2 SQIVND (reference sequence). The V end lost 6 bases, the J end lost 7 bases, and 10 bases lay between the germline ends. This CDR3 is 12 amino acids long. The CDR3 DNA sequence: TGTGCCAGTAGGGGGCCCGGGCAGCCCCAGCATTTT. It codes for CASRGPGQPQHF.

This clone was observed a handful of times. This sequence joins TRBV28 and TRBJ2-1, with 7 bases that match TRBD2. The CDR3 has 17 residues. The junction had 13 bases not matched to a gene; V was cut back by 2 bases and J by 6 bases. Germline values: CDR1 MDHEN, CDR2 SYDVKM. The CDR3 coding sequence is TGTGCCAGCAGTTTACCCCCTGGCGGGAGTGCTGCCAATGAGCAGTTCTTC. Translated, it gives CASSLPPGGSAANEQFF.

J is TRBJ2-7 and V is TRBV4-3, with 8 bases fitting TRBD1. Germline V CDR1 and CDR2: LGHNA, YSLEER. V lost 4 bases to trimming and J lost 0 bases; unmatched junction nucleotides: 2. This CDR3 is built from 14 residues. CDR3 sequence: CASSLDRGSYEQYF. CDR3 DNA: TGCGCCAGCAGCCTTGACAGGGGCTCCTACGAGCAGTACTTC.

This clone occurred a few times. This chain links TRBV28 with TRBJ2-2; 12 nucleotides match TRBD2. V gave up 5 bases and J gave up 3 bases; unmatched junction bases: 10. The CDR3 contains 18 residues. Germline V CDR1 and CDR2: MDHEN, SYDVKM. CDR3 in DNA: TGTGCCAGCAGTGCGACTAGCGGGGGCCCAGGCGACACCGGGGAGCTGTTTTTT. Residues: CASSATSGGPGDTGELFF.

This clone has just a few counts. This chain uses TRBV5-6 with TRBJ2-6; 8 bases line up with TRBD1. Trimming took 0 bases from V and 1 from J; bases not matched to a gene: 3. Germline loops: CDR1 SGHDT, CDR2 YYEEEE. The CDR3 sequence is 17 residues long. CDR3 DNA sequence: TGTGCCAGCAGCTTGGGGACAGGGCTTTCTGGGGCCAACGTCCTGACTTTC. This codes for CASSLGTGLSGANVLTF.

This clone showed up just a few times. This chain uses TRBV11-1 with TRBJ1-1; no definite D call. CDR3 length: 16 residues. CDR1 and CDR2 (germline): SGHAT, FQDESV (reference sequence). V was pared by 5 bases and J by 5 bases, with 21 bases between. CDR3 coding DNA: TGTGCCAGCAGCCCAGTTACGCCACTGGTGGAGACTGAAGCTTTCTTT. Amino acids: CASSPVTPLVETEAFF.

V usage is TRBV5-1 and J usage is TRBJ2-7, with D tentatively TRBD2 (6 bases). From germline, CDR1 is SGHRS and CDR2 YFSETQ. Between the trimmed V and J ends, which lost 4 bases and 0 bases, there was a span of 8 bases. This CDR3 is 13 amino acids long. CDR3 in amino acids: CASSIGGSYEQYF. DNA for the CDR3: TGCGCCAGCAGCATCGGGGGCTCCTACGAGCAGTACTTC.

The rearrangement joins TRBV5-6 to TRBJ2-5, with D hard to call. Per germline, CDR1 SGHDT and CDR2 YYEEEE. Trimming shortened V by 4 bases and J by 3 bases, and 10 bases separated the two germline ends. CDR3 length: 13 residues. Here the CDR3 DNA reads TGTGCCAGCAGCCCGATCTCGGAAGAGACCCAGTACTTC. As protein: CASSPISEETQYF.

By proportion, this clone is medium-sized. This chain connects TRBV19 to TRBJ2-1; tentatively, D is TRBD2 (5 bases). With 4 bases removed from V and 7 bases from J, the gap between germline ends came to 14 bases. Germline-derived CDR1 and CDR2 are LNHDA and SQIVND (reference sequence). The CDR3 extends over 14 amino acids. The CDR3 sequence is CASSKAVAGNEQFF. The CDR3 DNA is TGTGCCAGTAGTAAGGCCGTGGCGGGTAATGAGCAGTTCTTC.

The chain is built from TRBV27 and TRBJ2-1; 9 bases fit TRBD2. The CDR3 consists of 14 residues. The germline V gene encodes CDR1 MNHEY and CDR2 SMNVEV (reference sequence). V shed 2 bases and J 4 bases; nucleotides not matched to a gene: 0. Here the CDR3 reads CASSLSGGYNEQFF. In nucleotides, the CDR3 is TGTGCCAGCAGTTTAAGCGGGGGGTACAATGAGCAGTTCTTC.

There are a few counts of this clone. V is TRBV7-6 and J is TRBJ2-2; possibly TRBD1 for D (6 bases). The CDR3 length is 17 residues. Germline V gene lookup returns CDR1 SGHVS and CDR2 FNYEAQ. Between the trimmed V and J ends, which lost 1 base and 2 bases, there was a span of 14 bases. The CDR3 sequence is CASSLDRGTTNTGELFF. CDR3 DNA sequence: TGTGCCAGCAGCTTAGATCGTGGGACAACCAACACCGGGGAGCTGTTTTTT.

The chain carries TRBV29-1 and TRBJ1-2; D is unresolved. V was cut by 3 bases and J by 13 bases, with 18 bases left in between. Germline lookup yields CDR1 SQVTM and CDR2 ANQGSEA. This CDR3 has 12 amino acids. CDR3: CSVEHGFQELTF. The CDR3 bases are TGCAGCGTTGAGCATGGGTTTCAAGAGCTCACCTTC.

The chain is built from TRBV6-6 and TRBJ1-5; the D gene is possibly TRBD1 (5 bases). The germline V gene encodes CDR1 MNHNY and CDR2 SVGAGI (reference sequence). The CDR3 is made up of 16 amino acids. The V gene lost 7 bases and the J gene lost 9 bases, with 25 bases spanning the gap. The CDR3 nucleotides are TGTGCCAGCACCCACCTTGGGGGAAGGGGTAATGGGCCCCAGCATTTT. Protein product: CASTHLGGRGNGPQHF.

This chain uses TRBV28 with TRBJ2-5; possible D gene TRBD2, 6 bases. V was pared by 4 bases and J by 5 bases, with 29 bases between. CDR3 length equals 19 residues. CDR1 MDHEN and CDR2 SYDVKM come from the germline V gene. The DNA for the CDR3 is TGTGCCAGCAGTTCGCGGAGTATCCGACTAGGAATCCAGACGGAGACCCAGTACTTC. This encodes CASSSRSIRLGIQTETQYF.

The table lists this clone with a few counts. This rearrangement joins TRBV7-6 to TRBJ2-3; D gene ambiguous. The germline CDR1 and CDR2 sequences are SGHVS and FNYEAQ. The ends were cut back, 5 bases at V and 2 bases at J, with 11 bases in the middle. There are 14 residues in the CDR3. The CDR3 protein is CASSPRINTDTQYF. The CDR3, as DNA: TGTGCCAGCAGCCCTAGAATCAACACAGATACGCAGTATTTT.

This clone was observed once. CDR3 sequence: CASSLDRGEAFF. In DNA, the CDR3 is TGTGCCAGCAGTCTCGACAGGGGTGAAGCTTTCTTT. The rearrangement uses TRBV6-6 and TRBJ1-1; 8 bases fit TRBD1. Germline-derived CDR1 and CDR2 are MNHNY and SVGAGI (reference sequence). CDR3 size: 12 residues. The V and J ends lost 5 bases and 7 bases, in that order; junction bases with no gene match: 3.

This chain's CDR3 is CASGGAHSYEQYF. The CDR3 nucleotides are TGTGCCAGCGGAGGGGCCCACTCCTACGAGCAGTACTTC. This chain connects TRBV13 to TRBJ2-7; TRBD2 is a possible D gene (6 bases). CDR1 is PRHDT, CDR2 FYEKMQ, per germline (reference sequence). V shed 8 bases and J shed 0 bases, with 11 bases lying between them. The CDR3 is made up of 13 amino acids. The entire variable domain, with the rest obtained from reference TRBV13 and TRBJ2-7, is as follows: AAGVIQSPRHLIKEKRETATLKCYPIPRHDTVYWYQQGPGQDPQFLISFYEKMQSDKGSIPDRFSAQQFSDYHSELNMSSLELGDSALYFCASGGAHSYEQYFGPGTRLTVT.

The J gene is TRBJ2-1, the V gene TRBV2; D uncertain. There are 10 residues in the CDR3. Germline-derived CDR1 and CDR2 are SNHLY and FYNNEI. Trimming shortened V by 8 bases and J by 8 bases, and 7 bases separated the two germline ends. The CDR3 coding sequence is TGTGCCAGCCTAGGCGATGAGCAGTTCTTC. Its translation: CASLGDEQFF. Complete variable domain (other parts from reference TRBV2 and TRBJ2-1): EPEVTQTPSHQVTQMGQEVILRCVPISNHLYFYWYRQILGQKVEFLVSFYNNEISEKSEIFDDQFSVERPDGSNFTLKIRSTKLEDSAMYFCASLGDEQFFGPGTRLTVL.

V and J are TRBV7-9 and TRBJ2-7, with D tentatively TRBD1 (5 bases). The CDR3 sequence is 14 residues long. CDR1 is SEHNR and CDR2 is FQNEAQ in the germline V gene (reference sequence). V lost 5 bases and J 1 base, leaving 12 bases between the germline ends. CDR3 nucleotides: TGTGCCAGCAGCCAGACAGCCCCGTCCTACGAGCAGTACTTC. This sequence encodes CASSQTAPSYEQYF. Together with reference TRBV7-9 and TRBJ2-7, the CDR3 gives the full variable domain: DTGVSQNPRHKITKRGQNVTFRCDPISEHNRLYWYRQTLGQGPEFLTYFQNEAQLEKSRLLSDRFSAERPKGSFSTLEIQRTEQGDSAMYLCASSQTAPSYEQYFGPGTRLTVT.

V usage is TRBV4-1 and J usage is TRBJ2-3, with D perhaps matching TRBD1 or TRBD2 (6 bases each). This CDR3 is built from 15 residues. Germline assignment: CDR1 MGHRA and CDR2 YSYEKL. V lost 0 bases, J lost 4 bases, and 11 bases lay in between. This chain's CDR3 is CASSQDRGAADTQYF. As DNA, the CDR3 is TGCGCCAGCAGCCAAGATAGGGGGGCCGCAGATACGCAGTATTTT.